The rows below give T cell receptor beta chains drawn from one sample of a study of Tregs in tolerant kidney transplant recipients. Libraries were prepared by immunoSEQ multiplex PCR; TCRdb keeps only in-frame clonotypes and omits some of them. The sample has roughly 250,000 clones; more than 65% are singletons. The sequenced material came from CD4+ T cells from blood. These receptors originate from a human donor in good health. CDR3s include the opening cysteine and the closing phenylalanine or tryptophan. The order of the fields is D gene, J gene, clone size, V gene, CDR3 DNA, CDR3 protein. D genes are given only for firm matches. Clone size, where shown, is once, few, many, or a class for clones that have expanded.

NA	TRBJ2-5	NA	TRBV29-1	TGCAGCGTTGAATGGGGTGCCAGCTTCCAAGAGACCCAGTACTTC	CSVEWGASFQETQYF
TRBD1	TRBJ1-4	NA	TRBV7-9	TGTGCCAGCAGCCAGGGGGTGACTGGCTTCAGGGGCGAAAAACTGTTTTTT	CASSQGVTGFRGEKLFF
NA	TRBJ1-4	NA	TRBV5-1	TGCGCCAGCAGCTTGGTCCCAGGTTGGAAAGAAAAACTGTTTTTT	CASSLVPGWKEKLFF
NA	TRBJ1-2	once	TRBV7-2	TGTGCCAGCAGCTCTGGGGGCAGCGGCGGCTACACCTTC	CASSSGGSGGYTF
TRBD2	TRBJ2-2	NA	TRBV5-4	TGTGCCAGCAGCTTTGGGACTAGCGGGGGGGCCGGCGGGGAGCTGTTTTTT	CASSFGTSGGAGGELFF
NA	TRBJ1-1	NA	TRBV6-6	TGTGCCAGCCGGCCCACTAAAGGCGGGAACACTGAAGCTTTCTTT	CASRPTKGGNTEAFF
TRBD1	TRBJ2-7	NA	TRBV5-1	TGCGCCAGCAGCTCCGGACAGGGAACCTACGAGCAGTACTTC	CASSSGQGTYEQYF
NA	TRBJ1-3	NA	TRBV5-6	TGTGCCAGCAGCTTGTATAGCACAAGCGGAAACACCATATATTTT	CASSLYSTSGNTIYF
TRBD2	TRBJ2-7	NA	TRBV6-5	TGTGCCAGCAGTTTTGGTCTAGCGGGATCCTACGAGCAGTACTTC	CASSFGLAGSYEQYF
NA	TRBJ1-4	NA	TRBV10-1	TGCGCCAGCAGTGCTCAGACCGGGAATCGGGAAAAACTGTTTTTT	CASSAQTGNREKLFF
NA	TRBJ1-1	NA	TRBV5-1	TGCGCCAGCAGCCGGTGTGAGAGCACTGAAGCTTTCTTT	CASSRCESTEAFF
NA	TRBJ2-7	NA	TRBV28	TGTGCCAGCAGTTTAGGGGTCAGATCCGGCGAGCAGTACTTC	CASSLGVRSGEQYF
TRBD2	TRBJ2-1	NA	TRBV19	TGTGCCAGTAGTTTAGCGGGAGGGTACTACAATGAGCAGTTCTTC	CASSLAGGYYNEQFF
NA	TRBJ2-3	NA	TRBV2	TGTGCCAGCAACGGCCGAGGGCAGATTGATACGCAGTATTTT	CASNGRGQIDTQYF
NA	TRBJ2-7	NA	TRBV9	TGTGCCAGCAGCTCATCAGGGGCCACGGGGTCCTACGAGCAGTACTTC	CASSSSGATGSYEQYF
NA	TRBJ1-1	NA	TRBV6-5	TGTGCCAGCAGTTACTTTGGAAGAGCGGGGGCTGAAGCTTTCTTT	CASSYFGRAGAEAFF
TRBD2	TRBJ2-1	NA	TRBV11-3	TGTGCCAGCAGCTTAGTCGGGACTAGCGGCCCACCTATCTACAATGAGCAGTTCTTC	CASSLVGTSGPPIYNEQFF
NA	TRBJ1-1	NA	TRBV29-1	TGCAGCGTTGTATCAGTCCCGTCCTCCACTGAAGCTTTCTTT	CSVVSVPSSTEAFF
TRBD2	TRBJ2-1	NA	TRBV5-1	TGCGCCAGCAGCTTGGTGGCTAGCGGGAGCTCCTACAATGAGCAGTTCTTC	CASSLVASGSSYNEQFF
TRBD1	TRBJ1-1	few	TRBV5-1	TGCGCCAGCAGCACGGGACAGGGTAGCACTGAAGCTTTCTTT	CASSTGQGSTEAFF
NA	TRBJ1-1	NA	TRBV11-2	TGTGCCAGCAGCCTACAGCTGAACACTGAAGCTTTCTTT	CASSLQLNTEAFF
TRBD2	TRBJ2-7	NA	TRBV6-1	TGTGCCAGCAGTGAAGGGGCGGGAGGGCCCCCCTACGAGCAGTACTTC	CASSEGAGGPPYEQYF
NA	TRBJ2-1	NA	TRBV7-2	TGTGCCAGCAGCTCCGACCCACTAAATGAGCAGTTCTTC	CASSSDPLNEQFF
NA	TRBJ1-3	NA	TRBV30	TGTGCCTGGAGTGTAAGCAGAACAACAGATGGAAACACCATATATTTT	CAWSVSRTTDGNTIYF
NA	TRBJ1-1	NA	TRBV7-6	TGTGCCAGCAGCTTAGGGGGTGCGAACACTGAAGCTTTCTTT	CASSLGGANTEAFF
TRBD1	TRBJ2-1	NA	TRBV4-1	TGCGCCAGCAGCCAAGTTTCCCTATCACAGGGGCATGAGCAGTTCTTC	CASSQVSLSQGHEQFF
TRBD2	TRBJ2-5	NA	TRBV7-9	TGTGCCAGCAGCCGAGGGGAGGGGACCCAAGAGACCCAGTACTTC	CASSRGEGTQETQYF
NA	TRBJ2-7	NA	TRBV2	TGTGCCAGCAGTGAAGCTAGCTACGAGCAGTACTTC	CASSEASYEQYF
NA	TRBJ2-1	NA	TRBV7-2	TGTGCCAGCAGCTTACAGGGGCATGAGCAGTTCTTC	CASSLQGHEQFF
NA	TRBJ2-2	NA	TRBV6-1	TGTGCCAGCAGTCGCGCGGGGGCCGCCGGGGAGCTGTTTTTT	CASSRAGAAGELFF
TRBD1	TRBJ1-2	NA	TRBV4-1	TGCGCCAGCAGCCGACCGACAGGGTCTAACTATGGCTACACCTTC	CASSRPTGSNYGYTF
NA	TRBJ2-7	NA	TRBV5-6	TGTGCCAGCAGCGCAAAAGGGGGCGGGAGCTCCTACGAGCAGTACTTC	CASSAKGGGSSYEQYF
TRBD2	TRBJ2-5	NA	TRBV6-1	TGTGCCAGCAGGGGGACTAGCTCGGGGACCCAGTACTTC	CASRGTSSGTQYF
NA	TRBJ2-5	NA	TRBV5-1	TGCGCCAGCTTCCAAAACCCCGGGGGAGGAGAGACCCAGTACTTC	CASFQNPGGGETQYF
NA	TRBJ1-4	once	TRBV18	TGTGCCAGCTCAACCTCGTCGGAGTTTAATGAAAAACTGTTTTTT	CASSTSSEFNEKLFF
NA	TRBJ1-4	NA	TRBV6-5	TGTGCCAGCAGAACCGGGCAGCCTGTCGGTGAAAAACTGTTTTTT	CASRTGQPVGEKLFF
TRBD1	TRBJ2-7	NA	TRBV10-1	TGCGCCAGCAGCGGAGACAGGGTACCCTCCTACGAGCAGTACTTC	CASSGDRVPSYEQYF
NA	TRBJ1-2	NA	TRBV7-3	TGTGCCAGCAGCTCCGGGAACTATGGCTACACCTTC	CASSSGNYGYTF
NA	TRBJ1-4	NA	TRBV5-1	TGCGCCAGCAGCTTGCAGGGGAATAATGAAAAACTGTTTTTT	CASSLQGNNEKLFF
TRBD2	TRBJ2-3	NA	TRBV9	TGTGCCAGCAGCGCCACTAGCGGGGGTAGCACAGATACGCAGTATTTT	CASSATSGGSTDTQYF
NA	TRBJ2-3	NA	TRBV7-2	TGTGCCAGCAGCTTTTCGGGGGACCCCACAGATACGCAGTATTTT	CASSFSGDPTDTQYF
TRBD1	TRBJ2-4	NA	TRBV2	TGTGCCAGCAGGGTTGGGACAGCCCAAAACATTCAGTACTTC	CASRVGTAQNIQYF
NA	TRBJ2-5	NA	TRBV19	TGTGCCAGTAGTATACGGCGGGGCACCTATGAGACCCAGTACTTC	CASSIRRGTYETQYF
NA	TRBJ2-5	once	TRBV5-1	TGCGCCAGCAGCGAGGGGACTCAAGAGACCCAGTACTTC	CASSEGTQETQYF
NA	TRBJ1-3	NA	TRBV9	TGTGCCAGCAGCGTAGAAGCAGGGATTGATGGAAACACCATATATTTT	CASSVEAGIDGNTIYF
TRBD1	TRBJ1-6	few	TRBV5-8	TGTGCCAGCAGCTTGGTGCAGGGGGTCAATTCACCCCTCCACTTT	CASSLVQGVNSPLHF
NA	TRBJ1-1	once	TRBV15	TGTGCCACCAGCAGAGCGCGGGAGACCTCTGAAGCTTTCTTT	CATSRARETSEAFF
NA	TRBJ2-7	NA	TRBV6-6	TGTGCCAGCAGTAAGGGTGGGGACGAGCAGTACTTC	CASSKGGDEQYF
NA	TRBJ1-1	NA	TRBV18	TGTGCCAGCACCCAACAGGCTAACACTGAAGCTTTCTTT	CASTQQANTEAFF